This TCR beta chain was recovered during a study of CD8 T cells in Susac syndrome (dated by TCRdb to the late 2010s). About the full investigation: The study used repertoire sequencing to test whether antigen drove CD8+ T cell activation and differentiation in Susac syndrome. General study outcomes and caveats: The study acknowledged that relatively few individuals were included in the TCR sequencing and HLA analysis.

Points on this clonotype: The antigen it recognizes is unknown. No base qualities exist here, and no much larger clone lies one base off it.

Peripheral blood CD8+ and CD4+ T cells from healthy donors, Susac syndrome patients and multiple sclerosis patients were profiled by high-throughput TCR beta sequencing. Healthy donors were included as age- and sex-matched controls. Bulk CD8+ and CD4+ T cells were purified by magnetic negative isolation, whereas CD8+ TEMRA cells were enriched by FACS. Blood was collected in EDTA tubes and processed within 24 hours, with PBMCs isolated through density gradient centrifugation. PBMCs intended for TCR sequencing were cryopreserved in liquid nitrogen and thawed later in a water bath at 37 degrees C. The sorted or isolated CD4+, CD8+ and CD8+ TEMRA cells reached a purity of at least 90%. RNA was extracted using the RNeasy kit, and roughly 0.5 to 1 ug of the RNA was reverse transcribed with random hexamers. TCR beta CDR3 regions were amplified with the immunoSEQ multiplex PCR assay covering 54 Vbeta and 13 Jbeta segments. PCR amplification bias was corrected using a synthetic template baseline for primer optimization and computational correction. The study's own analysis went as follows. Reads were annotated to V, D and J genes according to IMGT and were analyzed with immunoSEQ Analyzer, with only productive sequences retained. To calculate clonality, Shannon entropy was normalized by log2 of the number of productive unique sequences and then subtracted from one. For each patient and control, public and private clones were evaluated within the 100 most prevalent clones. Susac-specific clones were defined as absent from healthy and MS cohorts, over a thousand published viral clones and other ImmuneACCESS disease sequences. The public reads were reanalyzed by TCRdb: fastp trimming at Q25, MiXCR alignment, in-frame beta chains only. Rows with one shared CDR3 protein collapse into an entry with the most common genes and DNA. The V and J calls here are based on TCRdb, not the publication. Within this sample are 130,000 to 150,000 distinct CDR3 sequences, with roughly 95% of them counted one time only. The ten most abundant clones make up approximately 0.09% of the sample.

The CDR3 holds 15 amino acids from the cysteine to the phenylalanine. The read is trimmed to its CDR3 DNA, 45 bases read in frame from base 1. According to the germline V gene, CDR1 reads MDHEN and CDR2 reads SYDVKM. Trimming at the junction amounts to 5 bases on V and 2 bases on J, and the germline ends lie 15 bases apart. The sequence derives from a human donor in good health. Material: CD4+ T cells from PBMCs. Rearrangement joined TRBV28 to TRBJ1-1; no D gene call is confident. The DNA sequence follows: TGTGCCAGCAGTACAATAAGACAAGCTAACACTGAAGCTTTCTTT. It translates as CASSTIRQANTEAFF.